This is a list of T cell receptor beta chains from one sample in a study of shared clonotypes between healthy human individuals. Only in-frame clones appear in the TCRdb table, and some are missing; sequencing was by immunoSEQ multiplex PCR. The sample records fewer than 1.8 million clones, approximately 98.5% being singletons. The specimen sequenced was naive CD4+ T cells sorted from blood. The source of these receptors is a young man in good health. The conserved cysteine and the conserved F or W are not part of the CDR3 here. Each record gives: J gene, V gene, CDR3 protein.

TRBJ2-1	TRBV9	ASSDDWNNEQF
TRBJ2-1	TRBV28	ASNGGTTFSYNEQF
TRBJ2-7	TRBV7-9	ASSFRTSGRGEQY
TRBJ1-1	TRBV6-1	ASSWTAMNTEAF
TRBJ1-1	TRBV5-6	ASSFGGTEAF
TRBJ2-1	TRBV7-9	ASSRTTNNEQF
TRBJ2-5	TRBV18	ASSPVQETQY
TRBJ2-2	TRBV6-5	ASSYQGLAGTGELF
TRBJ2-1	TRBV9	ASSVDSGRANEQF
TRBJ2-5	TRBV7-2	ASTWDREGTQY
TRBJ2-7	TRBV6-5	ASSYSLGSEQY
TRBJ1-1	TRBV29-1	SVERVLYTEAF
TRBJ2-5	TRBV2	ASTIWGLAYQRQY